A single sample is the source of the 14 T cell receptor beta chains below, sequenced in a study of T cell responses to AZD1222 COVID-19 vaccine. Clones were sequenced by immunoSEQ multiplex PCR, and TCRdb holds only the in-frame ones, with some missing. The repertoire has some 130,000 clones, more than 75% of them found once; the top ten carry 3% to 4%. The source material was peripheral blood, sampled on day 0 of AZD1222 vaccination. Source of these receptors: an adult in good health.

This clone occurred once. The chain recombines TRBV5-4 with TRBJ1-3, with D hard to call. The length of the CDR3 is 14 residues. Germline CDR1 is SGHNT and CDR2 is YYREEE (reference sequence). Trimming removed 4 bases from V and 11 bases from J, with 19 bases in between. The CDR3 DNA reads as TGTGCCAGCAGCAGGGTAACCGGAGATCCGGCCATATATTTT. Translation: CASSRVTGDPAIYF.

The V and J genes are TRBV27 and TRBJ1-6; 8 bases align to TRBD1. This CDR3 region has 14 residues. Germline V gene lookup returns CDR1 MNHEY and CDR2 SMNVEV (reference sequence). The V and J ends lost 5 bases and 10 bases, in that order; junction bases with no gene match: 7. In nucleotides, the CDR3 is TGTGCCAGCAGTGAAGGACAGGGCAGGTCACCCCTCCACTTT. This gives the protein CASSEGQGRSPLHF.

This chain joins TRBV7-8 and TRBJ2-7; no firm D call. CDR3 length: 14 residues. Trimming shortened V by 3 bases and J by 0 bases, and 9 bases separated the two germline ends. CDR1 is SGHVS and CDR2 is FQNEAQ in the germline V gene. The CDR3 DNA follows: TGTGCCAGCAGCTTGATTGATGGCTCCTACGAGCAGTACTTC. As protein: CASSLIDGSYEQYF. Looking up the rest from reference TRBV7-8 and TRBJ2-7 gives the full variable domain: GAGVSQSPRYKVAKRGQDVALRCDPISGHVSLFWYQQALGQGPEFLTYFQNEAQLDKSGLPSDRFFAERPEGSVSTLKIQRTQQEDSAVYLCASSLIDGSYEQYFGPGTRLTVT.

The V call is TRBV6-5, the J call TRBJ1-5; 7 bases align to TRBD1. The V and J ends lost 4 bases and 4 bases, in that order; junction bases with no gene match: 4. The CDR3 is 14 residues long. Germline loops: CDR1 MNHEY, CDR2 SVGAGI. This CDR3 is CASSSVQGNQPQHF. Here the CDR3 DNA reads TGTGCCAGCAGTTCCGTACAGGGGAATCAGCCCCAGCATTTT.

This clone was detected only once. The CDR3, as DNA: TGCGCCAGCAGCCGCATGTGGCGGGCACAAGAGACCCAGTACTTC. Its translation: CASSRMWRAQETQYF. The chain recombines TRBV4-1 with TRBJ2-5; possibly TRBD2 for D (5 bases). Trimming stripped 4 bases from V and 2 bases from J, with 14 bases between. This CDR3 is 15 amino acids long. In germline, CDR1 is MGHRA, CDR2 YSYEKL.

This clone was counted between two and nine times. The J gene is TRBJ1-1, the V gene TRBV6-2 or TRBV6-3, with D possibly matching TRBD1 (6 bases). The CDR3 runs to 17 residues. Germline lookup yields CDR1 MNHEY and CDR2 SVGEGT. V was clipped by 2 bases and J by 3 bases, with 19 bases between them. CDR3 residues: CASSYPAGVSYDTEAFF. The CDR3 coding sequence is TGTGCCAGCAGTTACCCGGCAGGGGTGTCGTACGACACTGAAGCTTTCTTT.

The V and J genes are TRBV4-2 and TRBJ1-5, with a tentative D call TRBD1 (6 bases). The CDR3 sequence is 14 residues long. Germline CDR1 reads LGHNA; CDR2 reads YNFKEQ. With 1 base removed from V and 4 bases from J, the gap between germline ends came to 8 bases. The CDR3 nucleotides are TGTGCCAGCAGCCAAGGCCAGGGGAATCAGCCCCAGCATTTT. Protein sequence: CASSQGQGNQPQHF.

This chain's CDR3 is CASSKNRVGETQYF. The CDR3 DNA reads as TGTGCCAGCAGTAAAAACAGGGTAGGAGAGACCCAGTACTTC. This chain links TRBV2 with TRBJ2-5, with D possibly matching TRBD1 (6 bases). Trimming stripped 5 bases from V and 4 bases from J, with 14 bases between. The CDR3 is 14 amino acids. CDR1 and CDR2 (germline): SNHLY, FYNNEI.

The CDR3 DNA follows: TGTGCCAGCAGCAAGACAGGGCCCGGGGAGCTGTTTTTT. The encoded protein is CASSKTGPGELFF. V and J are TRBV7-3 and TRBJ2-2; 7 nucleotides align to TRBD1. The CDR3 consists of 13 residues. Germline values: CDR1 SGHTA, CDR2 FQGTGA. With V trimmed by 5 bases and J by 6 bases, 3 bases remained unmatched. Full variable domain (outside the CDR3, taken from reference TRBV7-3 and TRBJ2-2): GAGVSQTPSNKVTEKGKYVELRCDPISGHTALYWYRQSLGQGPEFLIYFQGTGAADDSGLPNDRFFAVRPEGSVSTLKIQRTERGDSAVYLCASSKTGPGELFFGEGSRLTVL.

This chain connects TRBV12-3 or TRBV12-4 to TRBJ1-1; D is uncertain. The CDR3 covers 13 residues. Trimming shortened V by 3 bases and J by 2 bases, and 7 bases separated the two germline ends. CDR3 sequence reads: CASSFDPNTEAFF. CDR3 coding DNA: TGTGCCAGCAGTTTCGACCCCAACACTGAAGCTTTCTTT.

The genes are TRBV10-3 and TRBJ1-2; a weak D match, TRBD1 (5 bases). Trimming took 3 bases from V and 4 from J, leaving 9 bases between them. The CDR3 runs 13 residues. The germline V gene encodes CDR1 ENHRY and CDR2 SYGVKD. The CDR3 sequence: CAISDSGTYGYTF. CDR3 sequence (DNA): TGTGCCATCAGTGACAGTGGGACCTATGGCTACACCTTC.

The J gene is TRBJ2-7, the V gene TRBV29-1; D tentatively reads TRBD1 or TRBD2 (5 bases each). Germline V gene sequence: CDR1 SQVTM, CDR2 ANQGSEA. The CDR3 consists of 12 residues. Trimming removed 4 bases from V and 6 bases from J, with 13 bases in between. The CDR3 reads CSVGPLGREQYF. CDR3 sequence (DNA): TGCAGCGTTGGCCCCCTGGGACGCGAGCAGTACTTC.

The CDR3 nucleotides read TGTGCCAGCAATCCACCCGGCCGAGATACGCAGTATTTT. Translated, it gives CASNPPGRDTQYF. The chain is built from TRBV14 and TRBJ2-3, with D uncertain. Trimming removed 7 bases from V and 5 bases from J, with 13 bases in between. From germline, CDR1 is SGHDN and CDR2 FVKESK. The CDR3 loop spans 13 amino acids.

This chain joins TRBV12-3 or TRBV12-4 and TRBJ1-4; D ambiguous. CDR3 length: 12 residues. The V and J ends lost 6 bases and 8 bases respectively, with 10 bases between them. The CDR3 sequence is CASSRGVEKLFF. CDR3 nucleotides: TGTGCCAGCAGCCGCGGGGTCGAAAAACTGTTTTTT.